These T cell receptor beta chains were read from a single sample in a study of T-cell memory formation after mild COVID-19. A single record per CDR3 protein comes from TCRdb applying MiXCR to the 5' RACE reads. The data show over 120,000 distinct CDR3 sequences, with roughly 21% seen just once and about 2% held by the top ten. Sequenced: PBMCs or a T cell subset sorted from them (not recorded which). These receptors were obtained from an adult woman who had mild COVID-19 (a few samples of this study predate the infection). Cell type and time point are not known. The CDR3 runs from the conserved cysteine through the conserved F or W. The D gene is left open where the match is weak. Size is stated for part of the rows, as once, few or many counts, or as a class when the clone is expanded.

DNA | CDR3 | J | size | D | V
TGCGCCAGCAGCAACGGACTAGCGGGAGAGTACAATGAGCAGTTCTTC | CASSNGLAGEYNEQFF | TRBJ2-1 | . | TRBD2 | TRBV5-1
TGTGCCAGCTCACCACTCCCGACAAAAGGAAACACCATATATTTT | CASSPLPTKGNTIYF | TRBJ1-3 | once | . | TRBV18
TGCAGCGTAGTTCCGGGCACAGATACGCAGTATTTT | CSVVPGTDTQYF | TRBJ2-3 | few | . | TRBV29-1
TGTGCCAATCTTGGACCGGACACAGATACGCAGTATTTT | CANLGPDTDTQYF | TRBJ2-3 | few | . | TRBV19
TGTGCCAGCACGGTGGGTGCCGGGGAGCTGTTTTTT | CASTVGAGELFF | TRBJ2-2 | . | . | TRBV6-1
TGTGCCAGCAGTCTCAGGGCCGGGACACATGGCTACACCTTC | CASSLRAGTHGYTF | TRBJ1-2 | . | . | TRBV6-6
TGTGCCAGCAGTTTAAAGGCGGGAGGGCCCACGTACTTC | CASSLKAGGPTYF | TRBJ2-5 | . | TRBD2 | TRBV12-3/TRBV12-4
TGTGCCAGCAGCTCGGGCTTGGGGAACACTGAAGCTTTCTTT | CASSSGLGNTEAFF | TRBJ1-1 | few | . | TRBV7-8
TGTGCCAGCAGCTTAGGTCTAGCGGGGTTACAAGAGACCCAGTACTTC | CASSLGLAGLQETQYF | TRBJ2-5 | few | TRBD2 | TRBV7-6
TGTGCCTGGAGTTCGAACAGGGGCGGGACTGAAAAACTGTTTTTT | CAWSSNRGGTEKLFF | TRBJ1-4 | . | TRBD1 | TRBV30
TGTGCCAGCAGTTTGGGACCGGACAGGGCGAACACTGAAGCTTTCTTT | CASSLGPDRANTEAFF | TRBJ1-1 | few | TRBD1 | TRBV12-3/TRBV12-4
TGTGCCAGCAGTTTTTTGCAGGGGACCGGGGAGCTGTTTTTT | CASSFLQGTGELFF | TRBJ2-2 | . | . | TRBV12-3/TRBV12-4
TGTGCCTGGAGTGTTATTTGGCTAGCGGGGAACAATGAGCAGTTCTTC | CAWSVIWLAGNNEQFF | TRBJ2-1 | . | TRBD2 | TRBV30
TGTGCCAGCAGTTCGGACAGACCGATCGAGCACGAGCAGTACTTC | CASSSDRPIEHEQYF | TRBJ2-7 | . | . | TRBV12-3/TRBV12-4
TGTGCCACCAGCAGAGGACTAGCGCACTCCTACGAGCAGTACTTC | CATSRGLAHSYEQYF | TRBJ2-7 | . | TRBD2 | TRBV15
TGTGCCAGCAGCTTAGCTGCCAGCGGGAACACAGATACGCAGTATTTT | CASSLAASGNTDTQYF | TRBJ2-3 | few | TRBD2 | TRBV7-2
TGCGCCAGCAGCTGGGGGACAGGGGGCACTGAAGCTTTCTTT | CASSWGTGGTEAFF | TRBJ1-1 | . | TRBD1 | TRBV5-1
TGTGCCAGCAGTCCCCGGGACAGTTATAATTCACCCCTCCACTTT | CASSPRDSYNSPLHF | TRBJ1-6 | . | TRBD1 | TRBV6-1
TGTGCCAGCAGTGTCAAGGACATTCAGTACTTC | CASSVKDIQYF | TRBJ2-4 | few | . | TRBV2
TGCGCCAGCAGGGACCTAGCGGGAGTCGTTGGATACACCGGGGAGCTGTTTTTT | CASRDLAGVVGYTGELFF | TRBJ2-2 | . | TRBD2 | TRBV5-1
TGTGCCAGCAGCTTACCACGCCGGGGCTACACCTTC | CASSLPRRGYTF | TRBJ1-2 | . | . | TRBV7-9
TGTGCCAGCAGTTACTCACCAATCACAGGGCTCTACAATGAGCAGTTCTTC | CASSYSPITGLYNEQFF | TRBJ2-1 | . | . | TRBV6-2/TRBV6-3
TGTGCCAGCAGTTACACAGGGGTGATGAACACTGAAGCTTTCTTT | CASSYTGVMNTEAFF | TRBJ1-1 | . | TRBD1 | TRBV6-6
TGTGCCAGCAGTTTAAATAGTAGGGGGAACACTGAAGCTTTCTTT | CASSLNSRGNTEAFF | TRBJ1-1 | . | . | TRBV12-3/TRBV12-4
TGCGCCAGCAGCCAGGGCGACGGGAGAATGGCTTTCTTT | CASSQGDGRMAFF | TRBJ1-1 | few | . | TRBV5-1
TGTGCCAGTAGTCAGCTGGACAGGGACATCGGGGAGCTGTTTTTT | CASSQLDRDIGELFF | TRBJ2-2 | few | TRBD1 | TRBV19
TGTGCCAGCAGCTTATGGGGCGGGATGAACACCGGGGAGCTGTTTTTT | CASSLWGGMNTGELFF | TRBJ2-2 | few | . | TRBV7-8
TGTGCCAGTAGTGGCCGGGACAGGGGGTTAGGGAGTGAAGCTTTCTTT | CASSGRDRGLGSEAFF | TRBJ1-1 | few | TRBD1 | TRBV19
TGTGCCAGCAGCCAGGAGACAGCCGGGGAGCTGTTTTTT | CASSQETAGELFF | TRBJ2-2 | few | . | TRBV4-2
TGTGCCAGCAGCTCCACGGTATCACCCCTCCACTTT | CASSSTVSPLHF | TRBJ1-6 | . | . | TRBV7-2
TGCAGTCAACAGGGGGCAACACAAGAGACCCAGTACTTC | CSQQGATQETQYF | TRBJ2-5 | few | TRBD1 | TRBV20-1
TGTGCCAGCAGCCCTCAGGGTTACACTGAAGCTTTCTTT | CASSPQGYTEAFF | TRBJ1-1 | . | . | TRBV12-3/TRBV12-4
TGTGCCAGCAGCTTAGAGGAGGATACGCAGTATTTT | CASSLEEDTQYF | TRBJ2-3 | . | . | TRBV7-8
TGCGCCAGCAGCCTAACCGGGACAGCCTACGAGCAGTACTTC | CASSLTGTAYEQYF | TRBJ2-7 | medium-sized | TRBD1 | TRBV5-1
TGTGCCAGCAGTTACTTTGGACTAGCGGCCTCGGGCACAGATACGCAGTATTTT | CASSYFGLAASGTDTQYF | TRBJ2-3 | few | TRBD2 | TRBV6-6
TGTGCCAGCACCACCCTAGCGGAGCGCAATGAGCAGTTCTTC | CASTTLAERNEQFF | TRBJ2-1 | many | TRBD2 | TRBV6-5
TGCGCCAGCAGCCAAGTTGTTCGGGCTAACTATGGCTACACCTTC | CASSQVVRANYGYTF | TRBJ1-2 | . | . | TRBV4-3
TGTGCCAGCAGGTTAGGGGGAGGCACTGAAGCTTTCTTT | CASRLGGGTEAFF | TRBJ1-1 | few | . | TRBV12-3/TRBV12-4
TGTGCCAGTAGTATTAACAGGAACACCTACGAGCAGTACTTC | CASSINRNTYEQYF | TRBJ2-7 | few | . | TRBV19
TGTGCCAGCAGCGAGAGACAGGGGAAGAATCAGCCCCAGCATTTT | CASSERQGKNQPQHF | TRBJ1-5 | . | . | TRBV21-1
TGCGCCAGCAGCGTTTCCGGGGACGGTTCACCCCTCCACTTT | CASSVSGDGSPLHF | TRBJ1-6 | . | . | TRBV5-1
TGTGCCAGTTCTCAGACAGGGGGCCGGTCAACAGATACGCAGTATTTT | CASSQTGGRSTDTQYF | TRBJ2-3 | once | TRBD1 | TRBV6-5
TGTGCCAGCAGCCAAAGTACTACCCACCCCTACGAGCAGTACTTC | CASSQSTTHPYEQYF | TRBJ2-7 | . | . | TRBV4-2
TGTGCCAGCAGCCTGGGGAGGATCTACGAGCAGTACTTC | CASSLGRIYEQYF | TRBJ2-7 | few | . | TRBV14
TGTGCCAGCAGCAAGCTAAGACAGGGGGTTGCTGATACGCAGTATTTT | CASSKLRQGVADTQYF | TRBJ2-3 | . | TRBD1 | TRBV6-2/TRBV6-3
TGTGCCAGAGCGACAGGGCTCACTTTT | CARATGLTF | TRBJ1-3 | . | TRBD1 | TRBV5-6
TGCGCCAGCAGCTTGGGTTGGAACTCCTACAATGAGCAGTTCTTC | CASSLGWNSYNEQFF | TRBJ2-1 | few | . | TRBV5-1
TGCGCCAGCAGCCCGACGGGACGTACCCAAGAGACCCAGTACTTC | CASSPTGRTQETQYF | TRBJ2-5 | few | . | TRBV5-1
TGCAGCCCTTCCGGGACAGGGGGCTATCGAGATGAAGCTTTCTTT | CSPSGTGGYRDEAFF | TRBJ1-1 | . | TRBD1 | TRBV20-1
TGTGCCAGCAGTTTTCGAGGGGCGCGGGACTATGGCTACACCTTC | CASSFRGARDYGYTF | TRBJ1-2 | . | . | TRBV12-3/TRBV12-4